This TCR beta chain was documented in a study of molecular identifiers for immune sequencing clone quantification. Across the study: Within a replicate experiment, RNA obtained from either approximately 20,000 or 98,000 naive CD8 cells was divided into five aliquots, and four of those aliquots were then sequenced.

Construction of naive CD8 libraries employed about 19,000 to 1,000,000 sorted cells together with 10%, 30% or 50% RNA. A CD8+CD4-CCR7+CD45RA+ gate was used to sort naive CD8 T cells. The CDR3 length is 15 residues. The germline V gene has CDR1 GTSNPN and CDR2 SVGIG (reference sequence). Bulk TCR libraries used previously described methods and listed TCR primers. TCRdb re-called the PCR reads with MiXCR, one entry per CDR3 protein. This sample carries 70,000 to 90,000 distinct CDR3 sequences, approximately 22% of them seen once, and the ten largest clones take about 1%. Remarks on this clonotype: This may stem from a read error, because a much larger clone lies one nucleotide away.

The TCR originated in a human donor in good health. Some libraries in this study had Jurkat cell RNA spiked in. Material for sequencing was naive CD8+ T cells from blood, with Jurkat cell RNA spiked in. Described subset: FACS-sorted CD8+CD4-CCR7+CD45RA+ naive T cells. This chain joins TRBV30 and TRBJ1-1; D is possibly TRBD1 (5 bases). CDR3 sequence (DNA): TGTGTCTGGAGTGTACGTGGGGGAGGCGACACTGAAGCTTTCTTT. Its translation: CVWSVRGGGDTEAFF.